The rows below give T cell receptor beta chains drawn from one sample of a study of T-cell memory formation after mild COVID-19. TCRdb re-analysed the 5' RACE reads in MiXCR, keeping a single row per CDR3 protein. This table has 45,000 to 65,000 distinct CDR3 sequences, over 7.5% appearing once. Sequenced input: PBMCs or a T cell subset sorted from them (not recorded which). Receptors originate from a man between 18 and 29 years old who had mild COVID-19 (a few samples of this study predate the infection). Cell type and time point are not known. CDR3s include the opening cysteine and the closing phenylalanine or tryptophan. The D gene is left open where the match is weak. Part of the rows lack a size; the others show once, few, many or a class for expanded clones.

J gene,clone size,V gene,D gene,CDR3 DNA,CDR3 protein
TRBJ2-3,few,TRBV27,.,TGTGCCAGCAGGTTAAACAGGGTGGACACAGATACGCAGTATTTT,CASRLNRVDTDTQYF
TRBJ2-5,few,TRBV20-1,.,TGCAGTGCTAAGGGGTGGCAAGAGACCCAGTACTTC,CSAKGWQETQYF
TRBJ2-1,.,TRBV6-1,TRBD2,TGTGCCAGCAGCGGGACTAGCGGCGACAATGAGCAGTTCTTC,CASSGTSGDNEQFF
TRBJ2-1,many,TRBV5-1,.,TGCGCCAGCAGCTTGGGATTCAATGAGCAGTTCTTC,CASSLGFNEQFF
TRBJ2-7,.,TRBV6-2/TRBV6-3,.,TGTGCCAGCAGTTACTTGCAGGGATTAGAGCAGTACTTC,CASSYLQGLEQYF
TRBJ1-6,many,TRBV7-3,TRBD1,TGTGCCAGCAGCTTAATGGGACGGGACAGCTATTCACCCCTCCACTTT,CASSLMGRDSYSPLHF
TRBJ1-4,few,TRBV4-1,.,TGCGCCAGCAGCCTGGATAGGGGGACGAGGACTAATGAAAAACTGTTTTTT,CASSLDRGTRTNEKLFF
TRBJ2-1,few,TRBV20-1,TRBD2,TGCAGTGCCCGAGTTAGCGGGACTCTGTACAATGAGCAGTTCTTC,CSARVSGTLYNEQFF
TRBJ1-4,few,TRBV5-1,.,TGCGCCAGCAGCTCGGGAGCCTATAATGAAAAACTGTTTTTT,CASSSGAYNEKLFF
TRBJ2-3,few,TRBV27,.,TGTGCCAGCGCTTCCCCCAGGCGAGGGGTCTGGGGCACAGATACGCAGTATTTT,CASASPRRGVWGTDTQYF
TRBJ2-3,few,TRBV2,TRBD2,TGTGCCAGCAGGGGACTAGCGGGGACCGCGGATACGCAGTATTTT,CASRGLAGTADTQYF
TRBJ1-1,.,TRBV7-3,TRBD1,TGTGCCAGCAGCCCGGCCGGACAGGGAAGGTCAGGAGCTTTCTTT,CASSPAGQGRSGAFF
TRBJ1-1,.,TRBV7-2,.,TGTGCCAGCAGCCCTGGACGGCTCACTGAAGCTTTCTTT,CASSPGRLTEAFF
TRBJ1-1,.,TRBV5-5,.,TGTGCCAGCAGCAGCCGTTTTGTTCCCACTGAAGCTTTCTTT,CASSSRFVPTEAFF
TRBJ2-3,many,TRBV5-1,TRBD2,TGCGCCAGCAGCCTAGCGGGGGGGACAGATACGCAGTATTTT,CASSLAGGTDTQYF
TRBJ1-1,few,TRBV12-3/TRBV12-4,TRBD1,TGTGCCAGCAGTGCGACAGGGACCACTGAAGCTTTCTTT,CASSATGTTEAFF
TRBJ2-3,many,TRBV6-5,.,TGTGCCAGCAGTTACTCGGGGGGCACAGATACGCAGTATTTT,CASSYSGGTDTQYF
TRBJ2-2,few,TRBV6-1,TRBD1,TGTGCCAGCAGTGAGGACAGGGGTAGTAGCACCGGGGAGCTGTTTTTT,CASSEDRGSSTGELFF
TRBJ2-7,.,TRBV20-1,.,TGCAGTGTCCAGAGCCCCGCAAAATACGAGCAGTACTTC,CSVQSPAKYEQYF
TRBJ2-1,few,TRBV6-2/TRBV6-3,.,TGTGCCAGCAACTTGGGCGCCTACAATGAGCAGTTCTTC,CASNLGAYNEQFF
TRBJ2-3,.,TRBV2,.,TGTGCCAGCAGTGCTGGGGCAGATACGCAGTATTTT,CASSAGADTQYF
TRBJ1-5,.,TRBV7-2,.,TGTGCCAGCAGCTTATTTCCAGGCAGCAATCAGCCCCAGCATTTT,CASSLFPGSNQPQHF
TRBJ2-5,.,TRBV5-6,TRBD2,TGTGCCAGCAGCCCTACACTAGCGGGGGCTCAAGAGACCCAGTACTTC,CASSPTLAGAQETQYF
TRBJ2-5,few,TRBV28,.,TGTGCCAGCACCGGGACCGTCCAAGAGACCCAGTACTTC,CASTGTVQETQYF
TRBJ2-3,few,TRBV7-2,.,TGTGCCAGCAGCTTAATGGCGCTAGTCGGAAACACAGATACGCAGTATTTT,CASSLMALVGNTDTQYF